Detailed here is one T cell receptor (beta chain). The data are from a study of blood T cell repertoires in COVID-19. There are 13 residues in the CDR3. V was trimmed by 0 bases and J by 6 bases, leaving 9 bases between them. Germline CDR1 reads SGHRS; CDR2 reads YFSETQ. Only in-frame clones appear in the TCRdb table, and some are missing; sequencing was by immunoSEQ multiplex PCR. The data contain 83,000 or so clones, over 70% of them singletons. This clonotype originated in a woman of 80 years or more with acute or convalescent COVID-19. The V and J genes are TRBV5-1 and TRBJ1-2; D remains unclear. The material sequenced was peripheral blood. The CDR3 sequence: CASSLGSQDGYTF. The DNA for the CDR3 is TGCGCCAGCAGCTTGGGCAGTCAGGATGGCTACACCTTC.